The 17 T cell receptor beta chains in this list originate from one sample, sequenced in a study of shared clonotypes between healthy human individuals. Repertoires were generated with immunoSEQ multiplex PCR, while TCRdb's copy carries only in-frame clones and drops some. The sample has 2 million to 2.5 million clones, over 85% seen once. What was sequenced was naive CD4+ T cells from PBMCs. Indicated subset: CD45RA+ positively selected. Source of these receptors: a man between 18 and 29 years old in good health. Some clones in this sample may be carry-over from other donors' samples.

The chain combines TRBV10-3 with TRBJ2-1; 8 bases agree with TRBD2. The CDR3 is 17 residues long. Germline CDR1 is ENHRY and CDR2 is SYGVKD. With V trimmed by 0 bases and J by 4 bases, 8 bases remained unmatched. The chain's CDR3 is CAISESASVAGYNEQFF. The CDR3 DNA is TGTGCCATCAGTGAGTCGGCGTCAGTAGCGGGGTACAATGAGCAGTTCTTC.

The rearrangement uses TRBV28 and TRBJ2-3, with D possibly matching TRBD2 (6 bases). Germline assignment: CDR1 MDHEN and CDR2 SYDVKM. The CDR3 is made up of 15 amino acids. V was trimmed by 4 bases and J by 3 bases, leaving 14 bases between them. The CDR3 nucleotides are TGTGCCAGCAGTTCCTCGGGAGTGCGTACAGATACGCAGTATTTT. This sequence encodes CASSSSGVRTDTQYF.

V usage is TRBV4-2 and J usage is TRBJ2-5; 14 nucleotides match TRBD2. The J call is uncertain, as TRBJ2-7 better fits the DNA end. CDR3 length equals 19 residues. Germline V gene sequence: CDR1 LGHNA, CDR2 YNFKEQ. The DNA for the CDR3 is TGTGCCAGCAGCCAAGCGTCTGTTCCGGGACTAGCGGGAGCATACGAGCAGTACTTC. It is translated as CASSQASVPGLAGAYEQYF.

As for this clone: The same CDR3 arises from other DNA sequences in this sample as well. The chain joins TRBV5-1 to TRBJ2-1, with 7 nucleotides matching TRBD1. The CDR3 contains 15 residues. Trimming cost V 0 bases and J 3 bases; bases outside gene matches: 3. Germline CDR1 reads SGHRS; CDR2 reads YFSETQ. The CDR3 protein is CASSLGPGGYNEQFF. DNA of the CDR3: TGCGCCAGCAGCTTGGGTCCAGGGGGCTACAATGAGCAGTTCTTC.

The gene calls are TRBV5-1 and TRBJ2-3; D unclear. The CDR3 has 15 residues. CDR1 SGHRS and CDR2 YFSETQ come from the germline V gene. Trimming took off 1 base at V and 4 bases at J, with 13 bases between the two ends. The CDR3 nucleotides are TGCGCCAGCAGCTTGTTCCTAGGAGAGTCAGATACGCAGTATTTT. As protein: CASSLFLGESDTQYF.

The rearrangement uses TRBV10-3 and TRBJ2-1; possible D gene TRBD2, 6 bases. The CDR3 has 16 residues. Germline assignment: CDR1 ENHRY and CDR2 SYGVKD. Trimming shortened V by 0 bases and J by 4 bases, and 13 bases separated the two germline ends. CDR3 sequence reads: CAISESPSGYYNEQFF. CDR3 in DNA: TGTGCCATCAGTGAGTCGCCAAGCGGGTATTACAATGAGCAGTTCTTC.

In its sample, this clone was seen once. The chain links TRBV14 to TRBJ2-1; possibly TRBD1 for D (5 bases). CDR1 SGHDN and CDR2 FVKESK come from the germline V gene. This CDR3 comprises 16 residues. V lost 4 bases and J 0 bases, leaving 13 bases between the germline ends. CDR3 coding DNA: TGTGCCAGCAGCCTCTGGACAACGAGCTCCTACAATGAGCAGTTCTTC. Translating gives CASSLWTTSSYNEQFF.

The rearrangement joins TRBV6-5 to TRBJ1-2; 10 positions match TRBD1. V trimming: 4 bases; J trimming: 8 bases; junction bases outside the gene matches: 10. Germline V gene sequence: CDR1 MNHEY, CDR2 SVGAGI. There are 15 residues in the CDR3. The CDR3 here is CASSSRQGAFGGYTF. CDR3 coding DNA: TGTGCCAGCAGTTCCCGACAGGGGGCTTTTGGAGGCTACACCTTC.

The genes are TRBV5-1 and TRBJ2-7; possible D gene TRBD2, 5 bases. The germline gives CDR1 SGHRS, CDR2 YFSETQ. Trimming took off 3 bases at V and 6 bases at J, with 13 bases between the two ends. The CDR3 length is 13 residues. In nucleotides, the CDR3 is TGCGCCAGCAGCTCCCCGGGGTTCGGCGAGCAGTACTTC. Protein sequence: CASSSPGFGEQYF.

The table lists this clone with a few counts. The chain links TRBV29-1 to TRBJ1-1, with a possible D match to TRBD1 (5 bases). V was clipped by 5 bases and J by 7 bases, with 11 bases between them. This CDR3 is 11 amino acids long. In germline, CDR1 is SQVTM, CDR2 ANQGSEA. Here the CDR3 DNA reads TGCAGCGTTTGGTGGGGCGGTGAAGCTTTCTTT. Amino acids: CSVWWGGEAFF.

Concerning this clone itself: Other DNA sequences within the sample encode an identical CDR3. The chain is built from TRBV7-3 and TRBJ2-1; 8 bases are shared with TRBD2. With 5 bases clipped from V and 0 bases from J, the junction kept 6 bases outside the gene matches. The CDR3 loop spans 16 amino acids. Germline CDR1 and CDR2: SGHTA and FQGTGA. The CDR3 loop reads CASSLNSGTSYNEQFF. CDR3 bases: TGTGCCAGCAGCCTGAATAGCGGGACCTCCTACAATGAGCAGTTCTTC.

The CDR3 nucleotides read TGTGCCAGCAGCACTCCAGGGGGCGGCACTGAAGCTTTCTTT. Protein: CASSTPGGGTEAFF. The V call is TRBV7-3, the J call TRBJ1-1, with 8 bases aligning to TRBD1. From germline, CDR1 is SGHTA and CDR2 FQGTGA. With V trimmed by 5 bases and J by 4 bases, 6 bases remained unmatched. This CDR3 region has 14 residues.

The chain recombines TRBV4-2 with TRBJ1-4; D is unresolved. The V end was cut by 0 bases, the J end by 5 bases, with 4 bases between. Germline V lookup: CDR1 LGHNA, CDR2 YNFKEQ. The CDR3 runs to 13 residues. CDR3 sequence reads: CASSQEENEKLFF. The DNA for the CDR3 is TGTGCCAGCAGCCAAGAAGAGAATGAAAAACTGTTTTTT.

V gene TRBV5-1 combines with J gene TRBJ2-5; D uncertain. Germline assignment: CDR1 SGHRS and CDR2 YFSETQ. CDR3 length: 14 residues. V was shortened by 0 bases and J by 0 bases, with 6 bases between the two germline ends. This chain's CDR3 is CASSLGRYQETQYF. CDR3 DNA sequence: TGCGCCAGCAGCTTGGGACGGTACCAAGAGACCCAGTACTTC.

The chain uses TRBV11-3 and TRBJ2-1; possible D gene TRBD1, 5 bases. V gave up 2 bases and J gave up 2 bases, with 10 bases separating them. Germline loops: CDR1 SGHNT, CDR2 YENEEA. The CDR3 sequence is 15 residues long. CDR3 sequence: CASSLSSGTYNEQFF. The CDR3 DNA reads as TGTGCCAGCAGCTTATCATCAGGGACCTACAATGAGCAGTTCTTC.

This clone was found once. Different DNA sequences within this sample yield the same CDR3. The chain joins TRBV5-1 to TRBJ2-5; 9 bases are shared with TRBD1. The V and J ends lost 4 bases and 5 bases, in that order; junction bases with no gene match: 6. Germline V gene data show CDR1 as SGHRS and CDR2 as YFSETQ. CDR3 length: 14 amino acids. CDR3 region: CASSGGTGRETQYF. In nucleotides, the CDR3 is TGCGCCAGCAGCGGCGGGACAGGGCGCGAGACCCAGTACTTC.

The rearrangement links TRBV5-1 to TRBJ2-7; 7 bases align to TRBD2. V was pared by 4 bases and J by 1 base, with 8 bases of the junction left unmatched. CDR1 SGHRS and CDR2 YFSETQ come from the germline V gene. This CDR3 comprises 15 residues. CDR3 nucleotide sequence: TGCGCCAGCAGCCGTCTGGCTAGCGGTTCCTACGAGCAGTACTTC. Amino acid sequence: CASSRLASGSYEQYF. Combining the CDR3 with reference TRBV5-1 and TRBJ2-7 gives the whole variable domain KAGVTQTPRYLIKTRGQQVTLSCSPISGHRSVSWYQQTPGQGLQFLFEYFSETQRNKGNFPGRFSGRQFSNSRSEMNVSTLELGDSALYLCASSRLASGSYEQYFGPGTRLTVT.